This passage covers 21 T cell receptor beta chains from one sample sequenced in a study of T-cell reconstitution after alpha-beta-depleted transplantation in children. During its preparation, the TCRbeta library received unique molecular identifiers. Using its own MiXCR run on the PCR reads, TCRdb lists one record per CDR3 protein. The data show roughly 180,000 distinct CDR3 sequences, with roughly 14% seen just once and around 13% held by the top ten. The starting material was PBMCs from the stem cell graft donor, obtained from the stem cell graft. The receptor source for this set is a human donor who donated a stem cell graft to a child with acute lymphoblastic leukemia.

Turning to this clonotype: Mismatch with germline at one junction end may stem from a read error. CDR3 sequence: CASSSEPGQMNTEVFF. In DNA, the CDR3 is TGTGCCAGCAGCTCCGAACCGGGACAGATGAACACTGAAGTTTTCTTT. This sequence joins TRBV11-1 and TRBJ1-1, with TRBD1 matching 7 bases. Germline V CDR1 and CDR2: SGHAT, FQDESV (reference sequence). The CDR3 sequence is 16 residues long.

This clonotype appeared a few times. The chain has TRBV4-1 and TRBJ2-1; D gene unclear. V was shortened by 0 bases and J by 6 bases, with 6 bases between the two germline ends. The germline gives CDR1 MGHRA, CDR2 YSYEKL. This CDR3 spans 13 amino acids. The CDR3 loop reads CASSQDWSNEQFF. The DNA of the CDR3 is TGCGCCAGCAGCCAAGACTGGTCCAATGAGCAGTTCTTC.

This clonotype appeared a few times. This chain joins TRBV20-1 and TRBJ2-1; 9 bases line up with TRBD2. J was trimmed by 5 bases and V by 0 bases; bases with no gene match: 8. The length of the CDR3 is 16 residues. Germline V gene data show CDR1 as DFQATT and CDR2 as SNEGSKA (reference sequence). The CDR3 region has the DNA TGCAGTGCTAGAGATTGGCGGGAGGGGACCCACAATGAGCAGTTCTTC. This codes for CSARDWREGTHNEQFF.

Many counts were recorded for this clonotype. The V gene is TRBV20-1, the J gene TRBJ2-5, with D unclear. Trimming cost V 4 bases and J 5 bases, with 11 bases left between them. The germline V gene has CDR1 DFQATT and CDR2 SNEGSKA (reference sequence). This CDR3 is 12 amino acids long. The CDR3 is CSATRVGETQYF. The CDR3 DNA reads as TGCAGTGCTACTCGGGTGGGTGAGACCCAGTACTTC.

At least ten counts were recorded for this clonotype. The chain uses TRBV11-2 and TRBJ2-5; D unclear. Germline V gene lookup returns CDR1 SGHAT and CDR2 FQNNGV. This CDR3 has 12 amino acids. V was cut by 2 bases and J by 5 bases, with 6 bases left in between. The CDR3 bases are TGTGCCAGCAGCTTACAATGGGAGACCCAGTACTTC. Protein product: CASSLQWETQYF.

Points on this clonotype: Given a much more abundant clone one base away, this may be a read error. This rearrangement joins TRBV7-9 to TRBJ2-3; tentative D call: TRBD2 (6 bases). This CDR3 region has 14 residues. Per the germline V gene, CDR1 is SEHNR and CDR2 is FQNEAQ (reference sequence). The CDR3 DNA reads as TGTGCCCGCAGCTCTAGCGCGAAGGCCGATACGCAGTATTTT. Translated, it gives CARSSSAKADTQYF.

This clonotype was recorded at least ten times. CDR3 amino acids: CSATDRGARQPQHF. CDR3 in DNA: TGCAGTGCTACCGACAGGGGTGCGCGTCAGCCCCAGCATTTT. V usage is TRBV20-1 and J usage is TRBJ1-5, with 8 positions matching TRBD1. This CDR3 is 14 amino acids long. J lost 6 bases, V lost 4 bases, and 8 bases had no gene match. CDR1 and CDR2 (germline): DFQATT, SNEGSKA (reference sequence).

The chain combines TRBV7-2 with TRBJ2-5, with TRBD2 as a possible D gene (5 bases). Germline CDR1 SGHTA, CDR2 FQGNSA. The CDR3 extends over 14 amino acids. Trimming cost V 1 base and J 5 bases, with 11 bases left between them. As DNA, the CDR3 is TGTGCCAGCAGCTTAGTTAGCGATGTCGAGACCCAGTACTTC. Protein product: CASSLVSDVETQYF.

This clonotype was seen many times. The V gene is TRBV12-3 or TRBV12-4, the J gene TRBJ2-1; perhaps TRBD2 as D (6 bases). This CDR3 region has 13 residues. V shed 11 bases and J shed 1 base, with 12 bases lying between them. The CDR3 DNA sequence: TGTGCCGAAGGAGGGCCATCCTACAATGAGCAGTTCTTC. Residues: CAEGGPSYNEQFF.

The table lists this clonotype with many counts. This chain links TRBV5-5 with TRBJ2-2, with unresolved D. The CDR3 runs 15 residues. Germline V gene lookup returns CDR1 SGHKS and CDR2 YYEKEE (reference sequence). V was clipped by 5 bases and J by 7 bases, with 18 bases between them. DNA of the CDR3: TGTGCCAGCAGTTTTTCACCTAGTGGGATCGGGGAGCTGTTTTTT. Residues: CASSFSPSGIGELFF.

This clonotype was seen ten or more times. The rearrangement joins TRBV4-1 to TRBJ2-6; D call uncertain. The V and J ends lost 0 bases and 2 bases respectively, with 8 bases between them. The length of the CDR3 is 16 residues. From germline, CDR1 is MGHRA and CDR2 YSYEKL. The DNA for the CDR3 is TGCGCCAGCAGCCAAGAGGTGACGCCTGGGGCCAACGTCCTGACTTTC. It encodes CASSQEVTPGANVLTF.

This clonotype was observed a handful of times. The chain recombines TRBV27 with TRBJ2-2, with 14 bases aligning to TRBD2. Germline V CDR1 and CDR2: MNHEY, SMNVEV (reference sequence). Losses at the gene ends were 4 bases for V and 4 bases for J; bases not matched to a gene: 8. This CDR3 region has 18 residues. The CDR3 sequence: CASSWGLAGVWGTGELFF. The CDR3 region has the DNA TGTGCCAGCAGTTGGGGACTAGCGGGAGTATGGGGCACCGGGGAGCTGTTTTTT.

This sequence joins TRBV20-1 and TRBJ1-1, with a weak D call TRBD1 (6 bases). Germline V gives CDR1 DFQATT, CDR2 SNEGSKA (reference sequence). The CDR3 is 15 amino acids. V was clipped by 3 bases and J by 3 bases, with 17 bases between them. CDR3 nucleotides: TGCAGTGCTAGCCCGGGGGGCGGTAGGTACACTGAAGCTTTCTTT. Translated: CSASPGGGRYTEAFF.

This clonotype was seen at least ten times. An end of the junction differs from the germline gene, which may be a read error. The chain couples TRBV5-4 to TRBJ2-1; 9 nucleotides match TRBD2. The CDR3 has 14 amino acids. From germline, CDR1 is SGHNT and CDR2 YYREEE (reference sequence). The CDR3 protein is CASSLGGLASYPGF. The CDR3 DNA is TGTGCCAGCAGCTTGGGGGGACTAGCAAGTTATCCGGGCTTC.

This clonotype was observed a few times. The CDR3 loop is CASSHGTSGTTYEQYF. The CDR3 DNA reads as TGTGCCAGCAGCCATGGGACTAGCGGGACCACCTACGAGCAGTACTTC. The chain recombines TRBV7-2 with TRBJ2-7; 13 bases line up with TRBD2. Germline V gene lookup returns CDR1 SGHTA and CDR2 FQGNSA. V was pared by 5 bases and J by 2 bases, with 6 bases of the junction left unmatched. There are 16 residues in the CDR3.

This chain links TRBV7-8 with TRBJ1-1; D gene ambiguous. The CDR3 extends over 11 amino acids. Germline CDR1 is SGHVS and CDR2 is FQNEAQ. Trimming shortened V by 2 bases and J by 5 bases, and 3 bases separated the two germline ends. The CDR3 protein is CASSLRTEAFF. In nucleotides, the CDR3 is TGTGCCAGCAGCTTAAGGACTGAAGCTTTCTTT.

V and J are TRBV5-1 and TRBJ2-5; D may correspond to TRBD1 or TRBD2 (6 bases each). Deletions cut 0 bases from V and 5 bases from J, with 11 bases between. CDR1 is SGHRS, CDR2 YFSETQ, per germline. This CDR3 has 14 residues. The CDR3 DNA reads as TGCGCCAGCAGCTTGGGCGGGACAAGGGAGACCCAGTACTTC. Protein sequence: CASSLGGTRETQYF.

This clonotype was counted ten times or more. The rearrangement joins TRBV5-1 to TRBJ2-7, with TRBD1 matching 10 bases. Germline CDR1 and CDR2: SGHRS and YFSETQ. Losses at the gene ends were 3 bases for V and 4 bases for J; bases not matched to a gene: 4. The CDR3 spans 14 residues. CDR3: CASSSGTGEYEQYF. The CDR3 region has the DNA TGCGCCAGCAGCTCGGGGACAGGGGAATACGAGCAGTACTTC.

This clonotype was seen many times. This chain links TRBV5-1 with TRBJ2-1, with 8 nucleotides matching TRBD1. Losses at the gene ends were 0 bases for V and 8 bases for J; bases not matched to a gene: 7. The germline V gene has CDR1 SGHRS and CDR2 YFSETQ. The CDR3 contains 15 residues. CDR3 loop: CASSLGTGQGHEQFF. CDR3 bases: TGCGCCAGCAGCTTGGGGACAGGGCAAGGTCATGAGCAGTTCTTC.

This clonotype was observed many times. This chain links TRBV7-9 with TRBJ2-1; D is possibly TRBD2 (5 bases). V was clipped by 1 base and J by 5 bases, with 9 bases between them. Germline lookup yields CDR1 SEHNR and CDR2 FQNEAQ (reference sequence). This CDR3 contains 14 residues. The CDR3: CASSLGLADNEQFF. The CDR3, as DNA: TGTGCCAGCAGCTTAGGGCTAGCAGACAATGAGCAGTTCTTC.

This clonotype showed up many times. The V call is TRBV27, the J call TRBJ2-1, with D uncertain. V dropped 1 base and J dropped 9 bases, with 7 bases sitting between them. CDR1 and CDR2 (germline): MNHEY, SMNVEV (reference sequence). CDR3 length equals 12 residues. The CDR3 DNA is TGTGCCAGCAGTTTATGGGGTAGTGAGCAGTTCTTC. It translates to CASSLWGSEQFF.